The 11 T cell receptor beta chains presented below share a single source sample, sequenced in a study of blood T cell repertoires in COVID-19. The method was immunoSEQ multiplex PCR; TCRdb's version includes in-frame clones alone and lacks a portion of them. The profile shows fewer than 100,000 clones, approximately 92% of them singletons. Sequenced material: peripheral blood. The receptors shown here come from a woman older than 75 with acute or convalescent COVID-19.

The gene calls are TRBV6-6 and TRBJ1-5; perhaps TRBD1 as D (5 bases). Germline V gene data show CDR1 as MNHNY and CDR2 as SVGAGI (reference sequence). The CDR3 has 14 amino acids. Trimming stripped 4 bases from V and 3 bases from J, with 10 bases between. This CDR3 is CASSSGQLNQPQHF. The CDR3 DNA reads as TGTGCCAGCAGTTCAGGACAACTCAATCAGCCCCAGCATTTT.

The rearrangement joins TRBV9 to TRBJ2-7; D might be TRBD2 (6 bases). The V gene's germline CDR1 is SGDLS and CDR2 YYNGEE. The V end lost 4 bases, the J end lost 0 bases, and 26 bases lay between the germline ends. This CDR3 contains 19 residues. The CDR3 nucleotides read TGTGCCAGCAGCCCCCGTGCGCCCACGCGGGGTCTTATCTCCTACGAGCAGTACTTC. Translating gives CASSPRAPTRGLISYEQYF.

A single count supports this clone. This CDR3 reads CASRGDRVAGNTIYF. CDR3 nucleotides: TGTGCCAGCAGGGGAGACAGGGTGGCTGGAAACACCATATATTTT. The chain carries TRBV6-5 and TRBJ1-3; 7 positions agree with TRBD1. V lost 6 bases to trimming and J lost 2 bases; unmatched junction nucleotides: 7. The CDR3 sequence is 15 residues long. Germline-derived CDR1 and CDR2 are MNHEY and SVGAGI.

This chain uses TRBV20-1 with TRBJ1-5; unclear D gene. In germline, CDR1 is DFQATT, CDR2 SNEGSKA (reference sequence). V was shortened by 3 bases and J by 4 bases, with 7 bases between the two germline ends. The CDR3 covers 12 residues. The CDR3 spells CSASGRNQPQHF. The CDR3 DNA reads as TGCAGTGCTAGTGGCCGGAATCAGCCCCAGCATTTT.

The chain couples TRBV5-1 to TRBJ2-2; 8 nucleotides match TRBD1. Germline V gene lookup returns CDR1 SGHRS and CDR2 YFSETQ. There are 17 residues in the CDR3. After removal of 6 bases from V and 0 bases from J, the junction contained 10 bases not matched to a gene. The CDR3 sequence: CASNTGGLFANTGELFF. The CDR3, as DNA: TGCGCCAGCAATACAGGGGGGCTTTTCGCGAACACCGGGGAGCTGTTTTTT.

The chain employs TRBV5-1 and TRBJ1-2; TRBD1 might be the D (5 bases). Trimming pared 4 bases from V and 8 bases from J, leaving 12 bases between. Germline loops: CDR1 SGHRS, CDR2 YFSETQ. This CDR3 comprises 12 residues. In DNA, the CDR3 is TGCGCCAGCAGCCTCCAGGGCGAAGGCTACACCTTC. As protein: CASSLQGEGYTF.

The chain combines TRBV6-5 with TRBJ1-1; 9 nucleotides line up with TRBD1. CDR1 is MNHEY and CDR2 is SVGAGI in the germline V gene. The trim removed 1 base at V and 5 bases at J, leaving 8 bases unmatched. This CDR3 contains 16 residues. The CDR3 coding sequence is TGTGCCAGCAGTTACTTCTTACAGGGGGCCCGGACTGAAGCTTTCTTT. Translating gives CASSYFLQGARTEAFF.

The chain is built from TRBV5-1 and TRBJ1-2; possibly TRBD1 for D (6 bases). V lost 4 bases to trimming and J lost 4 bases, with 17 bases between them. The CDR3 sequence is 15 residues long. Per the germline V gene, CDR1 is SGHRS and CDR2 is YFSETQ. CDR3 region: CASSTDRSSPYGYTF. In nucleotides, the CDR3 is TGCGCCAGCAGCACGGACAGAAGTTCTCCCTATGGCTACACCTTC.

The gene calls are TRBV10-2 and TRBJ1-6; D not certain. The CDR3 has 12 amino acids. Germline CDR1 WSHSY, CDR2 SAAADI. The V end lost 8 bases, the J end lost 2 bases, and 4 bases lay between the germline ends. CDR3 nucleotide sequence: TGCGCCAGCTCAACCTATAATTCACCCCTCCACTTT. Protein: CASSTYNSPLHF.

The chain carries TRBV5-1 and TRBJ1-2, with unresolved D. Trimming removed 0 bases from V and 2 bases from J, with 11 bases in between. The germline V gene has CDR1 SGHRS and CDR2 YFSETQ. The CDR3 is 15 residues long. Here the CDR3 reads CASSLGELLNYGYTF. CDR3 sequence (DNA): TGCGCCAGCAGCTTGGGTGAGCTGCTCAACTATGGCTACACCTTC.

The V call is TRBV3-1 (or the pseudogene TRBV3-2), the J call TRBJ2-7, with D tentatively TRBD1 (5 bases). The germline CDR1 and CDR2 sequences are LGHDT and YNNKEL (reference sequence). The CDR3 has 14 amino acids. Deletions cut 2 bases from V and 3 bases from J, with 11 bases between. This CDR3 reads CASSQTGRVYEQYF. The DNA for the CDR3 is TGTGCCAGCAGCCAAACAGGAAGGGTCTACGAGCAGTACTTC.